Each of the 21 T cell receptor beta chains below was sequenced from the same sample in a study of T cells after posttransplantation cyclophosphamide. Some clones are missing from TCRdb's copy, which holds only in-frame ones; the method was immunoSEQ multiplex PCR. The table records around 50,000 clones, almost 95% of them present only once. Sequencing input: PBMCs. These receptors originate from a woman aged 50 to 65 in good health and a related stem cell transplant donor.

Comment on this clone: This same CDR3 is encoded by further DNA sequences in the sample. The CDR3 reads CSVVVGGQVSLNSPLHF. In DNA form, the CDR3 reads TGCAGCGTTGTGGTGGGGGGGCAGGTTAGCCTTAATTCACCCCTCCACTTT. V and J are TRBV29-1 and TRBJ1-6, with D tentatively TRBD1 (6 bases). V lost 4 bases, J lost 6 bases, and 22 bases lay in between. CDR1 is SQVTM, CDR2 ANQGSEA, per germline. This CDR3 contains 17 residues.

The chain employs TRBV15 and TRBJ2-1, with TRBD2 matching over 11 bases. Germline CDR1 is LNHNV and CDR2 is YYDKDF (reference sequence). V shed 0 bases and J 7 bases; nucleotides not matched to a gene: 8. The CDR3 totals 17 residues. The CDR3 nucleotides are TGTGCCACCAGCAGAGATATCCTAGCGGGAGGTTTGAATGAGCAGTTCTTC. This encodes CATSRDILAGGLNEQFF.

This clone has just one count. This CDR3 is CASSYFDSARGEKLFF. In DNA form, the CDR3 reads TGTGCCAGCAGCTACTTTGATTCGGCCAGAGGTGAAAAACTGTTTTTT. The chain is built from TRBV9 and TRBJ1-4, with D uncertain. V lost 4 bases and J 7 bases, leaving 20 bases between the germline ends. Germline CDR1 and CDR2: SGDLS and YYNGEE. This CDR3 has 16 amino acids.

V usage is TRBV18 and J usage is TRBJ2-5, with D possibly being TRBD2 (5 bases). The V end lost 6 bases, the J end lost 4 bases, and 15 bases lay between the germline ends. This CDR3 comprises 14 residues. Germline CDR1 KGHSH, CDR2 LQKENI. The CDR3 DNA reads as TGTGCCAGCTCCCCCTCGGCCGGGGTAGAGACCCAGTACTTC. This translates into CASSPSAGVETQYF.

The CDR3 nucleotides are TGTGCCAGCAGTTTAAAGGTGCAGGGCTATGGCTACACCTTC. Translation: CASSLKVQGYGYTF. The chain is built from TRBV27 and TRBJ1-2; possible D gene TRBD1, 5 bases. Germline V gene lookup returns CDR1 MNHEY and CDR2 SMNVEV (reference sequence). V lost 2 bases to trimming and J lost 4 bases, with 11 bases between them. The CDR3 is made up of 14 amino acids.

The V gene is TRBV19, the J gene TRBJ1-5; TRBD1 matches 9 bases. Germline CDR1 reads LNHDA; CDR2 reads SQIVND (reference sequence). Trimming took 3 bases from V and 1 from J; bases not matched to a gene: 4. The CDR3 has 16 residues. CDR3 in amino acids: CASSIWTGASNQPQHF. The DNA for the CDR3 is TGTGCCAGTAGTATTTGGACAGGGGCCAGCAATCAGCCCCAGCATTTT.

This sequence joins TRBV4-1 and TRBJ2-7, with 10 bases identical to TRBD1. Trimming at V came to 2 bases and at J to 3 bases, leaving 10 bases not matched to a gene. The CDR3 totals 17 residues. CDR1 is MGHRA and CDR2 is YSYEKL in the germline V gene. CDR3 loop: CASSQSSGQGQLYEQYF. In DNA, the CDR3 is TGCGCCAGCAGCCAAAGCTCGGGACAGGGGCAACTCTACGAGCAGTACTTC.

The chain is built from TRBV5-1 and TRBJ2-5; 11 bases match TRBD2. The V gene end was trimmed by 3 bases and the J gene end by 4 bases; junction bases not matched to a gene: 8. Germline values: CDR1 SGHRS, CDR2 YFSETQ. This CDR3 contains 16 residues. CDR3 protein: CASSSTGTSGGETQYF. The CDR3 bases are TGCGCCAGCAGCTCGACCGGGACTAGCGGAGGAGAGACCCAGTACTTC.

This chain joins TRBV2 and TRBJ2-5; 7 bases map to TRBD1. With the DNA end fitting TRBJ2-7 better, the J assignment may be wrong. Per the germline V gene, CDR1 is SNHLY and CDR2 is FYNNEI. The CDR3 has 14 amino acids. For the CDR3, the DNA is TGTGCCAGCCGGGTGAGGACAGGCTACTACGAGCAGTACTTC. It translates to CASRVRTGYYEQYF.

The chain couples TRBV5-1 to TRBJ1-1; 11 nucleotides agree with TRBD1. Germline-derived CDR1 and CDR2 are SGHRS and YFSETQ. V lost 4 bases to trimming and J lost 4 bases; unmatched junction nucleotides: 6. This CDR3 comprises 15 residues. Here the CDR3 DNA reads TGCGCCAGCAGCCATCCCGGGACAGGGGGCACTGAAGCTTTCTTT. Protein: CASSHPGTGGTEAFF.

In nucleotides, the CDR3 is TGCGCCAGCAGGCCCGGTGCGGGCCTGACTTCCTACGAGCAGTACTTC. It codes for CASRPGAGLTSYEQYF. The chain couples TRBV5-1 to TRBJ2-7; D is possibly TRBD2 (5 bases). This CDR3 has 16 residues. Trimming stripped 5 bases from V and 1 base from J, with 19 bases between. The germline gives CDR1 SGHRS, CDR2 YFSETQ. The variable domain in full, completed from reference TRBV5-1 and TRBJ2-7, reads KAGVTQTPRYLIKTRGQQVTLSCSPISGHRSVSWYQQTPGQGLQFLFEYFSETQRNKGNFPGRFSGRQFSNSRSEMNVSTLELGDSALYLCASRPGAGLTSYEQYFGPGTRLTVT.

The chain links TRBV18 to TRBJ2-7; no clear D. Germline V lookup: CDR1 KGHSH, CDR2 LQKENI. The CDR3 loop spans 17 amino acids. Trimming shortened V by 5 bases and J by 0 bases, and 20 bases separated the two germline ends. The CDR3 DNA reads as TGTGCCAGCTCATCGGCTGGGCCCGACCCAGACTCCTACGAGCAGTACTTC. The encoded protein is CASSSAGPDPDSYEQYF. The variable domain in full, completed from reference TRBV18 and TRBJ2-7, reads NAGVMQNPRHLVRRRGQEARLRCSPMKGHSHVYWYRQLPEEGLKFMVYLQKENIIDESGMPKERFSAEFPKEGPSILRIQQVVRGDSAAYFCASSSAGPDPDSYEQYFGPGTRLTVT.

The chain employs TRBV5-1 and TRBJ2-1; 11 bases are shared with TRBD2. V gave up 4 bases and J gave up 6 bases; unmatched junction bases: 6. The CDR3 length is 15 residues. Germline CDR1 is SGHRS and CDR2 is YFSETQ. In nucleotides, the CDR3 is TGCGCCAGCAGCGGGGGACTAGCGGACCCCAATGAGCAGTTCTTC. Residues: CASSGGLADPNEQFF.

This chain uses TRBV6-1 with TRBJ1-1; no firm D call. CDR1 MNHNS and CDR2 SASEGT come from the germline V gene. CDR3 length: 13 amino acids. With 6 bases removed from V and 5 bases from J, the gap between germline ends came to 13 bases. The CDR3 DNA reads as TGTGCCAGCAGCACCGTCGGGGTAACTGAAGCTTTCTTT. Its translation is CASSTVGVTEAFF.

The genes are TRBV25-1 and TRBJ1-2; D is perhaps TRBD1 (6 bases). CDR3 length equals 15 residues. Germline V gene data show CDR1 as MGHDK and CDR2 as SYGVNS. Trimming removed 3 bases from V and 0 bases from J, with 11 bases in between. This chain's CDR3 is CASSDGQLTNYGYTF. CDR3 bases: TGTGCCAGCAGTGACGGACAGCTTACTAACTATGGCTACACCTTC.

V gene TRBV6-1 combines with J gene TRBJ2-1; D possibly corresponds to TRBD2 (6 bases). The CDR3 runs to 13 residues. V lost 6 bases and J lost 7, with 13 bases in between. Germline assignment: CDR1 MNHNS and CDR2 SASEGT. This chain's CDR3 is CASSRVSGNEQFF. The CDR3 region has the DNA TGTGCCAGCAGCCGGGTAAGCGGGAATGAGCAGTTCTTC.

The CDR3 sequence is CASSWDSTSYEQYF. DNA of the CDR3: TGCGCCAGCAGCTGGGACAGCACCTCCTACGAGCAGTACTTC. The genes are TRBV5-1 and TRBJ2-7, with 7 bases that match TRBD1. V lost 3 bases and J lost 0; bases outside the gene matches: 3. The CDR3 is 14 amino acids. The germline V gene has CDR1 SGHRS and CDR2 YFSETQ.

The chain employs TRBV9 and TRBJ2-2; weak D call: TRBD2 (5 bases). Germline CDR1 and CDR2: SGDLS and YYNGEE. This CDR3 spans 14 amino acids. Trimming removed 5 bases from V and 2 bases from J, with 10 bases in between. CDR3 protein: CASRVGDNTGELFF. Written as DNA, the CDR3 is TGTGCCAGCAGAGTGGGAGACAACACCGGGGAGCTGTTTTTT.

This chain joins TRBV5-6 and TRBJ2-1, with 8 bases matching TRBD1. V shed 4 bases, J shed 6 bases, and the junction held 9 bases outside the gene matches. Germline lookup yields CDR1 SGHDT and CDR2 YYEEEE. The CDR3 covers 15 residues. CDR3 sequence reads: CASSTDRVTVNEQFF. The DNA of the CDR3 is TGTGCCAGCAGCACGGACAGGGTGACAGTCAATGAGCAGTTCTTC. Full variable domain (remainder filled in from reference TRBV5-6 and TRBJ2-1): DAGVTQSPTHLIKTRGQQVTLRCSPKSGHDTVSWYQQALGQGPQFIFQYYEEEERQRGNFPDRFSGHQFPNYSSELNVNALLLGDSALYLCASSTDRVTVNEQFFGPGTRLTVL.

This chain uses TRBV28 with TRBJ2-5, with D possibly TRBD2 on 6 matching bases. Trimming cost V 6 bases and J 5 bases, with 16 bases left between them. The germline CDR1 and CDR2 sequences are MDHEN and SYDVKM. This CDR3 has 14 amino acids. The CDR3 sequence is CASRTDSGWETQYF. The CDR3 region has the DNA TGTGCCAGCAGAACCGACAGCGGGTGGGAGACCCAGTACTTC.

The CDR3 DNA reads as TGTGCCAGCAGCGTAGCCGCGACTAGCTGGGAGCAGTACTTC. Its protein product is CASSVAATSWEQYF. This chain joins TRBV9 and TRBJ2-7, with 7 bases matching TRBD2. The CDR3 runs 14 residues. The germline CDR1 and CDR2 sequences are SGDLS and YYNGEE. J lost 7 bases, V lost 0 bases, and 7 bases had no gene match. The full variable domain, in which reference TRBV9 and TRBJ2-7 provide the parts outside the CDR3, is DSGVTQTPKHLITATGQRVTLRCSPRSGDLSVYWYQQSLDQGLQFLIQYYNGEERAKGNILERFSAQQFPDLHSELNLSSLELGDSALYFCASSVAATSWEQYFGPGTRLTVT.